The 21 T cell receptor beta chains below come from one sample, sequenced in a study of shared clonotypes between healthy human individuals. Clones were sequenced by immunoSEQ multiplex PCR, and TCRdb holds only the in-frame ones, with some missing. The table lists more than 2 million clones, around 95% of them singletons, with over 0.1% in the top ten. Source material: naive CD4+ T cells sorted from blood. The subset denotes: CD45RA+ positively selected. These receptors were taken from a man between 18 and 35 years old in good health.

As concerns this clone: This sample includes further DNA sequences coding for the same CDR3. The chain joins TRBV4-1 to TRBJ1-3; 9 positions match TRBD1. The CDR3 covers 15 residues. Trimming removed 3 bases from V and 5 bases from J; junction bases left unmatched: 5. The germline V gene encodes CDR1 MGHRA and CDR2 YSYEKL. The CDR3 region is CASSQMTGGRNTIYF. CDR3 in DNA: TGCGCCAGCAGCCAGATGACAGGGGGAAGAAACACCATATATTTT.

V gene TRBV10-3 combines with J gene TRBJ1-2, with D perhaps matching TRBD1 (5 bases). Germline assignment: CDR1 ENHRY and CDR2 SYGVKD. V was clipped by 2 bases and J by 5 bases, with 18 bases between them. The CDR3 contains 16 residues. As DNA, the CDR3 is TGTGCCATCAGTGAGGGCACGGGAACAGGAGGGTATGGCTACACCTTC. This codes for CAISEGTGTGGYGYTF.

The V call is TRBV5-1, the J call TRBJ1-4; 8 bases align to TRBD1. CDR3 size: 15 residues. Germline-derived CDR1 and CDR2 are SGHRS and YFSETQ. V trimming: 0 bases; J trimming: 14 bases; junction bases outside the gene matches: 12. CDR3: CASSLAQGQGRSLFF. CDR3 bases: TGCGCCAGCAGCTTGGCCCAAGGACAGGGCCGGAGTCTGTTTTTT.

The chain has TRBV6-1 and TRBJ2-2; no clear D. Germline V CDR1 and CDR2: MNHNS, SASEGT. This CDR3 is 13 amino acids long. V was cut by 4 bases and J by 5 bases, with 8 bases left in between. The CDR3 DNA sequence: TGTGCCAGCAGTGGGTGGGGAACCGGGGAGCTGTTTTTT. It codes for CASSGWGTGELFF.

The CDR3 reads CASSLRGQGPNTEAFF. For the CDR3, the DNA is TGCGCCAGCAGCTTGAGGGGGCAGGGCCCGAACACTGAAGCTTTCTTT. This chain links TRBV5-1 with TRBJ1-1, with 7 bases identical to TRBD1. V dropped 1 base and J dropped 1; count of bases not matched to a gene: 7. This CDR3 is built from 16 residues. The germline CDR1 and CDR2 sequences are SGHRS and YFSETQ.

The V call is TRBV6-1, the J call TRBJ2-7, with a tentative D call TRBD1 (6 bases). The CDR3 has 17 residues. Germline V lookup: CDR1 MNHNS, CDR2 SASEGT. V lost 0 bases and J lost 1, with 16 bases in between. The CDR3 loop is CASSEAVVAGASYEQYF. The CDR3 coding sequence is TGTGCCAGCAGTGAAGCGGTGGTGGCAGGGGCTTCCTACGAGCAGTACTTC.

The chain couples TRBV6-1 to TRBJ1-2; 9 bases fit TRBD1. Germline V CDR1 and CDR2: MNHNS, SASEGT. This CDR3 has 14 amino acids. V trimming: 2 bases; J trimming: 6 bases; junction bases outside the gene matches: 4. The CDR3 DNA is TGTGCCAGCAGTGAAATGGGGACAGGGAATGGCTACACCTTC. It yields the protein CASSEMGTGNGYTF.

V is TRBV18 and J is TRBJ1-1; no definite D call. Germline V CDR1 and CDR2: KGHSH, LQKENI. CDR3 length: 13 residues. V was cut by 3 bases and J by 3 bases, with 8 bases left in between. CDR3 in DNA: TGTGCCAGCTCACCGAACATGGACACTGAAGCTTTCTTT. Protein: CASSPNMDTEAFF.

Of note for this clone: Other nucleotide sequences from this sample produce the same CDR3. V and J are TRBV5-1 and TRBJ2-3; unclear D gene. Germline-derived CDR1 and CDR2 are SGHRS and YFSETQ. The CDR3 runs 13 residues. V shed 3 bases and J shed 2 bases, with 7 bases lying between them. For the CDR3, the DNA is TGCGCCAGCAGCTCACCCCCCACAGATACGCAGTATTTT. Its protein product is CASSSPPTDTQYF.

The chain carries TRBV28 and TRBJ1-5; perhaps TRBD1 as D (5 bases). The germline V and J ends were trimmed by 5 bases and 0 bases, with 14 bases remaining between them. Germline V gives CDR1 MDHEN, CDR2 SYDVKM. This CDR3 region has 16 residues. CDR3 sequence: CASSPWGINSNQPQHF. For the CDR3, the DNA is TGTGCCAGCAGTCCATGGGGGATTAATAGCAATCAGCCCCAGCATTTT.

The rearrangement uses TRBV27 and TRBJ1-2; 9 bases are a match to TRBD1. The CDR3 consists of 16 residues. V lost 2 bases and J lost 4; bases outside the gene matches: 8. Germline V gene data show CDR1 as MNHEY and CDR2 as SMNVEV (reference sequence). The CDR3 DNA sequence: TGTGCCAGCAGTTTAAAGCCGGGACAGGGAATCTATGGCTACACCTTC. This translates into CASSLKPGQGIYGYTF.

This clone was seen only once. The chain is built from TRBV10-3 and TRBJ2-5; D ambiguous. Trimming removed 0 bases from V and 5 bases from J, with 7 bases in between. Germline loops: CDR1 ENHRY, CDR2 SYGVKD. The CDR3 consists of 13 residues. The CDR3 coding sequence is TGTGCCATCAGTGAGTCGATTGCGGAGACCCAGTACTTC. Its protein product is CAISESIAETQYF.

This clone came up once. This chain connects TRBV10-3 to TRBJ2-1; 10 bases match TRBD2. CDR3 length: 21 amino acids. Per the germline V gene, CDR1 is ENHRY and CDR2 is SYGVKD. V was clipped by 4 bases and J by 0 bases; unmatched bases: 18. The DNA for the CDR3 is TGTGCCATCAGTGGTCCTAGCGGGAGAGAGAGTGGGGGGAGCTCCTACAATGAGCAGTTCTTC. Protein product: CAISGPSGRESGGSSYNEQFF.

The V and J genes are TRBV6-6 and TRBJ1-3; D perhaps matches TRBD1 (5 bases). The CDR3 is 15 residues long. Trimming took off 2 bases at V and 6 bases at J, with 14 bases between the two ends. Germline V gives CDR1 MNHNY, CDR2 SVGAGI (reference sequence). CDR3 amino acids: CASSYPSGGTNTIYF. Written as DNA, the CDR3 is TGTGCCAGCAGTTACCCCTCCGGCGGGACAAACACCATATATTTT.

This chain uses TRBV5-1 with TRBJ2-5; 9 bases map to TRBD1. CDR3 length: 16 residues. V dropped 0 bases and J dropped 3; count of bases not matched to a gene: 6. CDR1 SGHRS and CDR2 YFSETQ come from the germline V gene. CDR3 DNA: TGCGCCAGCAGCTTGGCCTCCGGGACAGGGAAAGAGACCCAGTACTTC. It yields the protein CASSLASGTGKETQYF.

This clone was recorded a few times. The genes are TRBV16 and TRBJ2-2; no clear D gene. Germline CDR1 reads KGHSY; CDR2 reads FQNENV. Trimming took 0 bases from V and 6 from J, leaving 8 bases between them. The CDR3 is made up of 14 amino acids. This CDR3 reads CASSQSGWAGELFF. The DNA of the CDR3 is TGTGCCAGCAGCCAATCCGGGTGGGCCGGGGAGCTGTTTTTT.

V usage is TRBV19 and J usage is TRBJ2-4; 7 nucleotides align to TRBD1. V was pared by 5 bases and J by 0 bases, with 10 bases of the junction left unmatched. The CDR3 runs 17 residues. Germline CDR1 reads LNHDA; CDR2 reads SQIVND (reference sequence). CDR3 coding DNA: TGTGCCAGTAGTCCCACGACAGGGCTTATAGCCAAAAACATTCAGTACTTC. As protein: CASSPTTGLIAKNIQYF.

This clone appeared once. J is TRBJ1-2 and V is TRBV30; maybe TRBD1 (5 bases). There are 13 residues in the CDR3. Germline V gene sequence: CDR1 GTSNPN, CDR2 SVGIG (reference sequence). V lost 0 bases and J lost 5, with 10 bases in between. CDR3 sequence reads: CAWSVEGRYGYTF. DNA of the CDR3: TGTGCCTGGAGTGTAGAGGGACGTTATGGCTACACCTTC.

A word on this clone: The sample holds other DNA sequences that translate to the same CDR3. The J gene is TRBJ2-3, the V gene TRBV5-1; D not resolved. The CDR3 runs 14 residues. Germline V lookup: CDR1 SGHRS, CDR2 YFSETQ. Trimming removed 3 bases from V and 0 bases from J, with 8 bases in between. The DNA of the CDR3 is TGCGCCAGCAGCTCCACTGGGAGCACAGATACGCAGTATTTT. Translating it yields CASSSTGSTDTQYF.

V and J are TRBV9 and TRBJ2-7; the D gene is possibly TRBD2 (6 bases). The length of the CDR3 is 15 residues. Trimming pared 3 bases from V and 6 bases from J, leaving 19 bases between. CDR1 is SGDLS, CDR2 YYNGEE, per germline. CDR3 protein: CASSAAGRNGGEQYF. CDR3 in DNA: TGTGCCAGCAGCGCGGCTGGACGGAACGGGGGCGAGCAGTACTTC.

The chain has TRBV30 and TRBJ1-2; 8 bases match TRBD1. V was pared by 5 bases and J by 4 bases, with 9 bases of the junction left unmatched. The CDR3 runs to 14 residues. CDR1 and CDR2 from the germline V gene are GTSNPN and SVGIG (reference sequence). CDR3 protein: CAWWTRGHGYGYTF. The CDR3 region has the DNA TGTGCCTGGTGGACCAGGGGGCACGGCTATGGCTACACCTTC. Supplemented by reference TRBV30 and TRBJ1-2, the full variable domain reads SQTIHQWPATLVQPVGSPLSLECTVEGTSNPNLYWYRQAAGRGLQLLFYSVGIGQISSEVPQNLSASRPQDRQFILSSKKLLLSDSGFYLCAWWTRGHGYGYTFGSGTRLTVV.